This TCR beta chain was sequenced for a study of blood T cell repertoires in COVID-19. Study context: Acute and convalescent COVID-19 specimens originated in the United States, Italy and Spain.

V lost 1 base, J lost 4 bases, and 1 base stayed unmatched. The germline V gene encodes CDR1 MDHEN and CDR2 SYDVKM. This CDR3 contains 13 residues. Clones were read by immunoSEQ multiplex PCR, and TCRdb kept only the in-frame ones, dropping some. The sample includes around 58,000 clones, about 90% seen only once; the top ten take around 7.2%. The material sequenced was peripheral blood. The J gene is TRBJ2-7, the V gene TRBV28; 7 bases map to TRBD1. This clonotype was obtained from a woman in her sixties with active or convalescent COVID-19. The CDR3 sequence: CASSLYRGYEQYF. DNA for the CDR3: TGTGCCAGCAGTTTATACAGGGGATACGAGCAGTACTTC.